A single sample is the source of the 14 T cell receptor beta chains below, sequenced in a study of blood T cells in healthy people across ages. A J-beta primer mix and a sample-barcoded 5' primer were used in a second PCR of about 7 to 12 cycles. MiXCR, applied by TCRdb to the 5' RACE reads, yields one record per CDR3 protein. Among approximately 900,000 distinct CDR3 sequences listed, 25% to 35% were seen once. This same sample was also taken into another study, of T cells of mothers and their children.

The sequenced sample consisted of blood. The receptors derive from a woman in her thirties or forties in good health.

The chain couples TRBV11-2 to TRBJ2-1; D remains ambiguous. Germline loops: CDR1 SGHAT, CDR2 FQNNGV. CDR3 size: 15 residues. V lost 3 bases, J lost 4 bases, and 13 bases lay in between. CDR3 DNA: TGTGCCAGCAGCTTGTTTGTGGGGAAATACAATGAGCAGTTCTTC. Protein sequence: CASSLFVGKYNEQFF. The complete variable domain, with remaining parts taken from reference TRBV11-2 and TRBJ2-1, reads EAGVAQSPRYKIIEKRQSVAFWCNPISGHATLYWYQQILGQGPKLLIQFQNNGVVDDSQLPKDRFSAERLKGVDSTLKIQPAKLEDSAVYLCASSLFVGKYNEQFFGPGTRLTVL.

This clonotype has just a few counts. This chain uses TRBV5-1 with TRBJ1-1; D is ambiguous. Trimming took off 4 bases at V and 1 base at J, with 14 bases between the two ends. Germline V CDR1 and CDR2: SGHRS, YFSETQ. The CDR3 has 15 residues. As DNA, the CDR3 is TGCGCCAGCAGCGCCGTTTCCCCAGGGAACACTGAAGCTTTCTTT. The encoded protein is CASSAVSPGNTEAFF. Together with reference TRBV5-1 and TRBJ1-1, the CDR3 gives the full variable domain: KAGVTQTPRYLIKTRGQQVTLSCSPISGHRSVSWYQQTPGQGLQFLFEYFSETQRNKGNFPGRFSGRQFSNSRSEMNVSTLELGDSALYLCASSAVSPGNTEAFFGQGTRLTVV.

The chain uses TRBV7-8 and TRBJ1-6; 12 nucleotides agree with TRBD1. J gave up 12 bases and V 5 bases, and 8 bases lay outside the gene matches. Germline CDR1 is SGHVS and CDR2 is FQNEAQ. The CDR3 runs 15 residues. CDR3 residues: CASSESRDRGLPLHF. The CDR3 DNA sequence: TGTGCCAGCAGCGAGTCTCGGGACAGGGGGCTACCCCTCCACTTT. Combining the CDR3 with reference TRBV7-8 and TRBJ1-6 gives the whole variable domain GAGVSQSPRYKVAKRGQDVALRCDPISGHVSLFWYQQALGQGPEFLTYFQNEAQLDKSGLPSDRFFAERPEGSVSTLKIQRTQQEDSAVYLCASSESRDRGLPLHFGNGTRLTVT.

There are a few counts of this clonotype. The rearrangement links TRBV11-2 to TRBJ2-3; 8 bases are shared with TRBD1. The CDR3 runs 15 residues. CDR1 is SGHAT, CDR2 FQNNGV, per germline. The V gene end was trimmed by 4 bases and the J gene end by 0 bases; junction bases not matched to a gene: 3. In DNA, the CDR3 is TGTGCCAGCAGCTACCGGACAGGGAGCACAGATACGCAGTATTTT. Protein product: CASSYRTGSTDTQYF.

This clonotype has only a few counts. The rearrangement links TRBV5-6 to TRBJ2-3; D gene ambiguous. Germline lookup yields CDR1 SGHDT and CDR2 YYEEEE. Trimming took 4 bases from V and 0 from J, leaving 18 bases between them. CDR3 length: 17 residues. The CDR3 spells CASSERPGFLSTDTQYF. The CDR3 DNA sequence: TGTGCCAGCAGCGAAAGACCAGGTTTCCTTAGCACAGATACGCAGTATTTT.

The rearrangement links TRBV20-1 to TRBJ1-4; no firm D call. V was cut by 3 bases and J by 7 bases, with 15 bases left in between. Germline assignment: CDR1 DFQATT and CDR2 SNEGSKA (reference sequence). This CDR3 region has 14 residues. The CDR3 DNA sequence: TGCAGTGCTAGGACCGGGAGCAAGAGTGAAAAACTGTTTTTT. Encoded protein: CSARTGSKSEKLFF.

This clonotype appeared many times. The J gene is TRBJ2-7, the V gene TRBV29-1, with D possibly being TRBD1 (5 bases). The germline V gene encodes CDR1 SQVTM and CDR2 ANQGSEA. V shed 7 bases and J shed 2 bases, with 12 bases lying between them. The length of the CDR3 is 12 residues. The CDR3 sequence: CSALTTAYEQYF. The DNA for the CDR3 is TGCAGCGCCCTGACGACAGCCTACGAGCAGTACTTC.

The chain couples TRBV24-1 to TRBJ2-1; TRBD2 agrees at 11 bases. Germline V gene data show CDR1 as KGHDR and CDR2 as SFDVKD. V trimming: 4 bases; J trimming: 3 bases; junction bases outside the gene matches: 4. The CDR3 runs to 16 residues. The CDR3 is CATSDLAGGIYNEQFF. CDR3 sequence (DNA): TGTGCCACCAGTGACTTAGCGGGGGGGATCTACAATGAGCAGTTCTTC.

V and J are TRBV5-1 and TRBJ2-1; 10 bases map to TRBD2. V was pared by 5 bases and J by 7 bases, with 12 bases of the junction left unmatched. The CDR3 loop spans 16 amino acids. CDR1 and CDR2 (germline): SGHRS, YFSETQ. This CDR3 is CASRYPAGGPWNEQFF. The CDR3 region has the DNA TGCGCCAGCAGATACCCAGCGGGGGGGCCTTGGAATGAGCAGTTCTTC.

This clonotype was seen many times. The genes are TRBV12-3 or TRBV12-4 and TRBJ1-2; possible D gene TRBD1, 5 bases. This CDR3 has 13 amino acids. The V end was cut by 2 bases, the J end by 9 bases, with 13 bases between. The CDR3 spells CASSLIQAYSYTF. CDR3 sequence (DNA): TGTGCCAGCAGTTTAATACAGGCTTACAGCTACACCTTC.

This clonotype was seen many times. J is TRBJ2-1 and V is TRBV6-4; 8 bases align to TRBD2. The CDR3 totals 15 residues. V lost 3 bases to trimming and J lost 4 bases; unmatched junction nucleotides: 5. Per germline, CDR1 MRHNA and CDR2 SNTAGT. In DNA, the CDR3 is TGTGCCAGCAGTGATCGGGGGGGCACTTACAATGAGCAGTTCTTC. Translation: CASSDRGGTYNEQFF.

Ten or more counts support this clonotype. The V call is TRBV20-1, the J call TRBJ2-7; 8 nucleotides align to TRBD1. The CDR3 contains 17 residues. V was pared by 1 base and J by 0 bases, with 11 bases of the junction left unmatched. CDR1 is DFQATT, CDR2 SNEGSKA, per germline (reference sequence). CDR3 residues: CSARVVEDRARSYEQYF. Written as DNA, the CDR3 is TGCAGTGCTAGAGTCGTTGAGGACAGGGCGCGCTCCTACGAGCAGTACTTC.

This clonotype was seen a few times. This chain uses TRBV4-1 with TRBJ1-6; D unclear. Germline-derived CDR1 and CDR2 are MGHRA and YSYEKL. The CDR3 sequence is 14 residues long. V was shortened by 1 base and J by 7 bases, with 8 bases between the two germline ends. In DNA, the CDR3 is TGCGCCAGCAGCCAAGTTACCGGGAATTCACCCCTCCACTTT. Its translation: CASSQVTGNSPLHF.

About this clonotype: At one end the junction does not follow the germline gene, possibly because of a read error. The chain links TRBV5-1 to TRBJ1-4, with a possible D match to TRBD1 (5 bases). CDR1 and CDR2 from the germline V gene are SGHRS and YFSETQ. CDR3 length: 15 amino acids. The CDR3 sequence: CASSNVGTANEKRFF. CDR3 sequence (DNA): TGCGCCAGCAGCAATGTGGGGACTGCTAATGAAAAACGGTTTTTT.